This T cell receptor (beta chain) was found in a study of T cell changes during pregnancy in multiple sclerosis. There are 17 residues in the CDR3. Germline CDR1 is SGHRS and CDR2 is YFSETQ. V was clipped by 4 bases and J by 8 bases; unmatched bases: 17. Assay: immunoSEQ multiplex PCR; the TCRdb copy retains only in-frame clones and omits some. This sample yields 79,000 or so clones, of which over 85% are seen a single time; around 0.21% belongs to the top ten. Here the sequenced sample was CD4+ T cells from peripheral blood mononuclear cells, taken before pregnancy. The source of this sequence is a female donor with multiple sclerosis, enrolled in a pregnancy study. The chain combines TRBV5-1 with TRBJ2-1; 8 bases align to TRBD1. CDR3 region: CASSPTTGQGGLDEQFF. The CDR3 DNA reads as TGCGCCAGCAGCCCTACGACCGGACAGGGAGGTCTTGATGAGCAGTTCTTC.